These 23 T cell receptor beta chains were sequenced from one sample in a study of blood T cell repertoires in COVID-19. The data were produced by immunoSEQ multiplex PCR, yet TCRdb's version contains in-frame clones alone and is incomplete. This repertoire shows 200,000 to 250,000 clones, roughly 90% found once; its top ten account for 0.7% to 0.85%. The specimen was peripheral blood. These receptor sequences come from a man between 60 and 75 years old with COVID-19, enrolled during active disease.

V and J are TRBV7-9 and TRBJ1-3; no clear D gene. CDR3 length: 14 residues. V lost 8 bases and J 0 bases, leaving 11 bases between the germline ends. The germline gives CDR1 SEHNR, CDR2 FQNEAQ (reference sequence). CDR3 sequence (DNA): TGTGCCAGCTCAGAGCAGGTCTCTGGAAACACCATATATTTT. As protein: CASSEQVSGNTIYF.

The chain employs TRBV28 and TRBJ1-3; D remains unclear. Trimming pared 6 bases from V and 0 bases from J, leaving 12 bases between. This CDR3 spans 15 amino acids. Germline V gene sequence: CDR1 MDHEN, CDR2 SYDVKM. Written as DNA, the CDR3 is TGTGCCAGCAGGCCAGAAAGTTACTCTGGAAACACCATATATTTT. It specifies CASRPESYSGNTIYF.

The chain employs TRBV7-3 and TRBJ2-3; possible D gene TRBD2, 6 bases. Germline CDR1 is SGHTA and CDR2 is FQGTGA. V gave up 1 base and J gave up 1 base, with 9 bases separating them. The CDR3 is made up of 15 amino acids. CDR3 bases: TGTGCCAGCAGCTTAAATGCGGGGCGCACAGATACGCAGTATTTT. Translation gives CASSLNAGRTDTQYF. Supplemented by reference TRBV7-3 and TRBJ2-3, the full variable domain reads GAGVSQTPSNKVTEKGKYVELRCDPISGHTALYWYRQSLGQGPEFLIYFQGTGAADDSGLPNDRFFAVRPEGSVSTLKIQRTERGDSAVYLCASSLNAGRTDTQYFGPGTRLTVL.

The genes are TRBV6-5 and TRBJ2-7, with 8 bases identical to TRBD2. CDR1 is MNHEY and CDR2 is SVGAGI in the germline V gene. V was pared by 2 bases and J by 3 bases, with 9 bases of the junction left unmatched. CDR3 size: 16 residues. CDR3 region: CASSYGGSGRRYEQYF. CDR3 DNA: TGTGCCAGCAGTTACGGGGGCAGCGGGAGACGCTACGAGCAGTACTTC.

The V call is TRBV28, the J call TRBJ2-7; 9 bases fit TRBD2. CDR3 size: 15 residues. Germline CDR1 reads MDHEN; CDR2 reads SYDVKM. V shed 7 bases and J 5 bases; nucleotides not matched to a gene: 12. This chain's CDR3 is CASTSGASGVHEQYF. The DNA of the CDR3 is TGTGCCAGCACCTCAGGGGCTAGCGGGGTGCACGAGCAGTACTTC.

This chain connects TRBV6-5 to TRBJ2-7, with TRBD2 identical over 7 bases. The germline CDR1 and CDR2 sequences are MNHEY and SVGAGI. The CDR3 totals 13 residues. The V and J ends lost 6 bases and 4 bases, in that order; junction bases with no gene match: 6. The CDR3 DNA follows: TGTGCCAGCAGCCGGGACTACACTTACGAGCAGTACTTC. Protein product: CASSRDYTYEQYF.

The V gene is TRBV14, the J gene TRBJ1-2; possibly TRBD1 for D (6 bases). The germline V gene has CDR1 SGHDN and CDR2 FVKESK. This CDR3 region has 18 residues. Trimming stripped 2 bases from V and 2 bases from J, with 21 bases between. CDR3 sequence reads: CASSQTLVTGLPNYGYTF. DNA of the CDR3: TGTGCCAGCAGCCAAACATTGGTGACAGGACTTCCCAACTATGGCTACACCTTC.

This clone was picked up one time. The chain uses TRBV19 and TRBJ1-5, with 8 bases matching TRBD1. With 8 bases clipped from V and 0 bases from J, the junction kept 6 bases outside the gene matches. This CDR3 region has 15 residues. Germline-derived CDR1 and CDR2 are LNHDA and SQIVND (reference sequence). CDR3 region: CASQGQGNSNQPQHF. CDR3 DNA sequence: TGTGCCAGTCAAGGACAGGGAAATAGCAATCAGCCCCAGCATTTT.

This clone was counted once. The genes are TRBV7-9 and TRBJ2-7, with TRBD1 matching 8 bases. Germline V gene data show CDR1 as SEHNR and CDR2 as FQNEAQ (reference sequence). This CDR3 spans 14 amino acids. V shed 5 bases, J shed 1 base, and the junction held 4 bases outside the gene matches. The CDR3 nucleotides read TGTGCCAGCAGCACGGGGACAGGTTCCTACGAGCAGTACTTC. It is translated as CASSTGTGSYEQYF.

This clone was counted a few times. The DNA of the CDR3 is TGTGCCAGCAGCTTGGGCGGGGCCTACAATGAGCAGTTCTTC. Residues: CASSLGGAYNEQFF. This chain uses TRBV5-4 with TRBJ2-1; tentative D call: TRBD2 (6 bases). Germline loops: CDR1 SGHNT, CDR2 YYREEE (reference sequence). The CDR3 covers 14 residues. V gave up 0 bases and J gave up 2 bases, with 6 bases separating them.

The chain has TRBV9 and TRBJ2-1; D is unresolved. Trimming removed 2 bases from V and 0 bases from J, with 9 bases in between. The CDR3 extends over 15 amino acids. From germline, CDR1 is SGDLS and CDR2 YYNGEE. CDR3 nucleotide sequence: TGTGCCAGCAGCGTTGCTCCTAGCTCCTACAATGAGCAGTTCTTC. Encoded protein: CASSVAPSSYNEQFF.

In DNA form, the CDR3 reads TGTGCCAGCAGCCAAGACCCGGGGTCAGGGGCGGGGAACACCGGGGAGCTGTTTTTT. As protein: CASSQDPGSGAGNTGELFF. This rearrangement joins TRBV4-2 to TRBJ2-2; D is possibly TRBD1 (6 bases). CDR3 length equals 19 residues. Per germline, CDR1 LGHNA and CDR2 YNFKEQ. V was cut by 0 bases and J by 1 base, with 18 bases left in between.

The chain employs TRBV7-3 and TRBJ2-1; no definite D call. The CDR3 runs to 15 residues. CDR1 is SGHTA and CDR2 is FQGTGA in the germline V gene. Between the trimmed V and J ends, which lost 2 bases and 0 bases, there was a span of 8 bases. DNA for the CDR3: TGTGCCAGCAGCTTAGCGGTTAGCTCCTACAATGAGCAGTTCTTC. This codes for CASSLAVSSYNEQFF.

This chain links TRBV9 with TRBJ1-4; D unclear. Germline assignment: CDR1 SGDLS and CDR2 YYNGEE. The V end lost 0 bases, the J end lost 8 bases, and 11 bases lay between the germline ends. This CDR3 is 14 amino acids long. The chain's CDR3 is CASSVDSKPEKLFF. CDR3 DNA: TGTGCCAGCAGCGTAGACTCAAAGCCCGAAAAACTGTTTTTT.

V and J are TRBV29-1 and TRBJ1-1; 8 bases match TRBD1. The CDR3 contains 13 residues. CDR1 and CDR2 from the germline V gene are SQVTM and ANQGSEA. The J segment lost 4 bases and the V segment lost 5 bases, leaving 6 bases of the junction unmatched. CDR3 residues: CSVSRTGSTEAFF. In DNA form, the CDR3 reads TGCAGCGTTTCACGGACAGGGAGCACTGAAGCTTTCTTT.

This sequence joins TRBV6-2 or TRBV6-3 and TRBJ1-5, with TRBD1 as a possible D gene (5 bases). The V gene lost 2 bases and the J gene lost 7 bases, with 18 bases spanning the gap. This CDR3 comprises 16 residues. Germline-derived CDR1 and CDR2 are MNHEY and SVGEGT. The CDR3 DNA reads TGTGCCAGCAGTTACCCACCAGGGCACCTGGGACAGCCCCAGCATTTT. Amino acids: CASSYPPGHLGQPQHF.

This clone turned up a few times. Other DNA sequences within the sample encode an identical CDR3. The chain employs TRBV5-1 and TRBJ1-6; 7 nucleotides agree with TRBD1. Per the germline V gene, CDR1 is SGHRS and CDR2 is YFSETQ. Germline trimming cut 4 bases from V and 7 bases from J; bases unmatched to any gene: 5. The CDR3 loop spans 14 amino acids. CDR3: CASSPDRTNSPLHF. The CDR3 region has the DNA TGCGCCAGCAGCCCGGACAGGACGAATTCACCCCTCCACTTT.

This clone was counted a single time. This rearrangement joins TRBV2 to TRBJ1-5; the D is unclear. Germline V gene data show CDR1 as SNHLY and CDR2 as FYNNEI. This CDR3 is 23 amino acids long. Trimming removed 4 bases from V and 0 bases from J, with 34 bases in between. DNA of the CDR3: TGTGCCAGCAGTGGAGGGTTTAAATCTTTACGTCAGACCAAGACTTATAGCAATCAGCCCCAGCATTTT. It translates to CASSGGFKSLRQTKTYSNQPQHF. Full variable domain (rest looked up from reference TRBV2 and TRBJ1-5): EPEVTQTPSHQVTQMGQEVILRCVPISNHLYFYWYRQILGQKVEFLVSFYNNEISEKSEIFDDQFSVERPDGSNFTLKIRSTKLEDSAMYFCASSGGFKSLRQTKTYSNQPQHFGDGTRLSIL.

This clone showed up just once. The rearrangement joins TRBV5-4 to TRBJ2-2; 14 bases match TRBD2. The V segment lost 2 bases and the J segment 2 bases; nucleotides outside the gene matches: 11. This CDR3 spans 20 amino acids. Germline V gene sequence: CDR1 SGHNT, CDR2 YYREEE (reference sequence). The CDR3 coding sequence is TGTGCCAGCAGCTTTCTATTGACTAGCGGGAGGGCCGCCAACACCGGGGAGCTGTTTTTT. Protein sequence: CASSFLLTSGRAANTGELFF.

V gene TRBV19 combines with J gene TRBJ1-2; D remains ambiguous. V dropped 5 bases and J dropped 4 bases, with 17 bases sitting between them. CDR1 is LNHDA, CDR2 SQIVND, per germline (reference sequence). The CDR3 runs 15 residues. CDR3 in DNA: TGTGCCAGTAGTGCGACACGCGCCCTCTTCTATGGCTACACCTTC. Translated: CASSATRALFYGYTF.

The chain combines TRBV9 with TRBJ1-4; D remains ambiguous. In germline, CDR1 is SGDLS, CDR2 YYNGEE. V lost 0 bases to trimming and J lost 2 bases, with 11 bases between them. The CDR3 consists of 16 residues. The CDR3 reads CASSVGPAGTNEKLFF. CDR3 sequence (DNA): TGTGCCAGCAGCGTAGGGCCCGCTGGCACTAATGAAAAACTGTTTTTT.

The chain couples TRBV5-1 to TRBJ2-2; TRBD2 agrees at 12 bases. CDR1 is SGHRS and CDR2 is YFSETQ in the germline V gene. The CDR3 runs to 14 residues. Trimming removed 4 bases from V and 10 bases from J; junction bases left unmatched: 5. CDR3 bases: TGCGCCAGCAGCCCCGGGACTAGCGGGTTGGAGCTGTTTTTT. Encoded protein: CASSPGTSGLELFF.

The V gene is TRBV11-2, the J gene TRBJ2-1, with D perhaps TRBD2 (5 bases). CDR1 is SGHAT and CDR2 is FQNNGV in the germline V gene. The CDR3 covers 15 residues. V gave up 1 base and J gave up 3 bases, with 10 bases separating them. Here the CDR3 DNA reads TGTGCCAGCAGCTTAGTGGCTAGCCTCTACAATGAGCAGTTCTTC. The encoded protein is CASSLVASLYNEQFF.